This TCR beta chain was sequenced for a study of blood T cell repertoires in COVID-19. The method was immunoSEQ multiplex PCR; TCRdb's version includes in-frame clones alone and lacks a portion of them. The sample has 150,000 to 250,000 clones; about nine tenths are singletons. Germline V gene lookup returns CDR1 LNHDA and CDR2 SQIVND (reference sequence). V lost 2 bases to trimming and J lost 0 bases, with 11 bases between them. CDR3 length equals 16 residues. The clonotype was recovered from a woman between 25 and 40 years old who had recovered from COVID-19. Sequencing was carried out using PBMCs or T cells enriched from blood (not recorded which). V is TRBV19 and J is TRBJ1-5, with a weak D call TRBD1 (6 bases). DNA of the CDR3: TGTGCCAGTAGTATACCTCGGGACAATAGCAATCAGCCCCAGCATTTT. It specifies CASSIPRDNSNQPQHF.